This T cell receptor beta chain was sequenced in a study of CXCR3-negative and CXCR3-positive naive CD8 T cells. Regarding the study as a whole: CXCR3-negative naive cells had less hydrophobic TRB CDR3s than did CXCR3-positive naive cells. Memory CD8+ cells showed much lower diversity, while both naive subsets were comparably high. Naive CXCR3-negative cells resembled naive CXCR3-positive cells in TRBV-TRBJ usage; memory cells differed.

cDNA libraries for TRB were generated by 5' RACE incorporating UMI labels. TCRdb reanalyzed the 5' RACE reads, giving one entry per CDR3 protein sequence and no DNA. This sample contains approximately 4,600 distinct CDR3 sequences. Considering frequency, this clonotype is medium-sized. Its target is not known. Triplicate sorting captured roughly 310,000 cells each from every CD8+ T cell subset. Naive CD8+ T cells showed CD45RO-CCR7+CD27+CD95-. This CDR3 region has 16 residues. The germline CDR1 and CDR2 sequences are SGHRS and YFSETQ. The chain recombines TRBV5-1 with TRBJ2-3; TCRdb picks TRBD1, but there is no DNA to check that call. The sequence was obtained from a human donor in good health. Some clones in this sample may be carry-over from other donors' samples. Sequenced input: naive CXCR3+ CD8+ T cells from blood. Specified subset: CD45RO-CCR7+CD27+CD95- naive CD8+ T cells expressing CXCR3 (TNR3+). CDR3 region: CASSLSAQGGQDTQYF.